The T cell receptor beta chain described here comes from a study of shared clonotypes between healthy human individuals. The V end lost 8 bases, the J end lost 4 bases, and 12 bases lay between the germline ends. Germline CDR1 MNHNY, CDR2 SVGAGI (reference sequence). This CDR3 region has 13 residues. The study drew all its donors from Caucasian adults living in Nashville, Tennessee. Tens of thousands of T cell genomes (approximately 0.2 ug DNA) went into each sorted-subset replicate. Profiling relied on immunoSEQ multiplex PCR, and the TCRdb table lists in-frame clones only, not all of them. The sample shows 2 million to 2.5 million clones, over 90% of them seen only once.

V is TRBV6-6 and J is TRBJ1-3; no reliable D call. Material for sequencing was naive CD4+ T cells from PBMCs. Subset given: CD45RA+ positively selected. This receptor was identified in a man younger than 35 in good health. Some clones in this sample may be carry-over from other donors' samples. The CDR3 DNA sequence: TGTGCCAGCTCGTGGGCAGAAGGAAACACCATATATTTT. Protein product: CASSWAEGNTIYF.